Following are 32 T cell receptor beta chains from one sample sequenced in a study of Ad26.COV2.S vaccination and SARS-CoV-2 variants. Libraries were prepared by immunoSEQ multiplex PCR; TCRdb keeps only in-frame clonotypes and omits some of them. In the table there are 400,000 to 450,000 clones, 80% to 95% of which are singletons. Regarding treatment: about 20 received Ad26.COV2.S at low or high dose, single or two shots; 5 received placebo; per-sample allocation not given. Collection of the samples took place on day 63 after the first injection of vaccine or placebo. The sequences come from peripheral blood, collected in a trial of Ad26.COV2.S vaccine versus placebo. The receptors stem from a person between 18 and 65 years old who received the Ad26.COV2.S COVID-19 vaccine or a placebo.

The chain is built from TRBV6-5 and TRBJ2-7; D possibly corresponds to TRBD2 (5 bases). Germline V lookup: CDR1 MNHEY, CDR2 SVGAGI. V dropped 5 bases and J dropped 2 bases, with 13 bases sitting between them. The CDR3 runs 14 residues. The CDR3 DNA sequence: TGTGCCAGCAGTATGGCGGGCCCTCCCTACGAGCAGTACTTC. Translating gives CASSMAGPPYEQYF.

The chain is built from TRBV5-6 and TRBJ2-3, with D possibly being TRBD2 (6 bases). The germline CDR1 and CDR2 sequences are SGHDT and YYEEEE. The CDR3 has 18 residues. Trimming cost V 1 base and J 8 bases, with 26 bases left between them. CDR3 DNA sequence: TGTGCCAGCAGCTTGCGGGGGAGAATGGAAGGGGACCTAGGTACGCAGTATTTT. It codes for CASSLRGRMEGDLGTQYF.

This chain connects TRBV18 to TRBJ1-6, with D maybe TRBD1 (5 bases). Per the germline V gene, CDR1 is KGHSH and CDR2 is LQKENI. The CDR3 extends over 14 amino acids. The V gene lost 2 bases and the J gene lost 6 bases, with 8 bases spanning the gap. The CDR3 reads CASSPRDLNSPLHF. CDR3 nucleotide sequence: TGTGCCAGCTCACCAAGGGACCTTAATTCACCCCTCCACTTT.

The chain has TRBV4-3 and TRBJ2-3; 11 bases are shared with TRBD2. The CDR3 spans 16 residues. Germline CDR1 LGHNA, CDR2 YSLEER. With V trimmed by 4 bases and J by 1 base, 4 bases remained unmatched. CDR3 in DNA: TGCGCCAGCAGCCTTCAGACTAGCGGGGGCACAGATACGCAGTATTTT. It yields the protein CASSLQTSGGTDTQYF.

This chain joins TRBV29-1 and TRBJ1-1, with D hard to call. Trimming removed 3 bases from V and 3 bases from J, with 11 bases in between. CDR1 and CDR2 from the germline V gene are SQVTM and ANQGSEA. This CDR3 region has 13 residues. CDR3 loop: CSVEKGSHTEAFF. The CDR3 DNA reads as TGCAGCGTTGAGAAGGGCTCTCACACTGAAGCTTTCTTT. The whole variable domain, filled in from reference TRBV29-1 and TRBJ1-1, reads SAVISQKPSRDICQRGTSLTIQCQVDSQVTMMFWYRQQPGQSLTLIATANQGSEATYESGFVIDKFPISRPNLTFSTLTVSNMSPEDSSIYLCSVEKGSHTEAFFGQGTRLTVV.

V and J are TRBV19 and TRBJ2-5; D may be TRBD2 (6 bases). The CDR3 has 15 amino acids. Germline V CDR1 and CDR2: LNHDA, SQIVND (reference sequence). Trimming removed 5 bases from V and 4 bases from J, with 17 bases in between. CDR3 in DNA: TGTGCCAGTAGTCCCGCGGGTAGCGGTTTAGAGACCCAGTACTTC. Its protein is CASSPAGSGLETQYF.

The V and J genes are TRBV21-1 and TRBJ1-3. TRBV21-1 is given as a pseudogene. The CDR3 is 15 amino acids. The CDR3 nucleotides are TGTGCCAGCAGCAAACGAGGCCCGGGAAGGGACACCATATATTTT. Its protein is CASSKRGPGRDTIYF.

This chain uses TRBV19 with TRBJ1-5, with TRBD1 as a possible D gene (5 bases). The germline gives CDR1 LNHDA, CDR2 SQIVND (reference sequence). Trimming pared 1 base from V and 0 bases from J, leaving 13 bases between. CDR3 length: 17 residues. CDR3 sequence (DNA): TGTGCCAGTAGTATAGGCCTGACAGATTATAGCAATCAGCCCCAGCATTTT. It yields the protein CASSIGLTDYSNQPQHF.

The CDR3 bases are TGTGCCAGCAGAATCAAGCGACTAGCGGGAGTAAGGACCGGGGAGCTGTTTTTT. Amino acid sequence: CASRIKRLAGVRTGELFF. The V and J genes are TRBV28 and TRBJ2-2; 12 positions match TRBD2. This CDR3 has 18 amino acids. Trimming took 6 bases from V and 5 from J; bases not matched to a gene: 13. From germline, CDR1 is MDHEN and CDR2 SYDVKM.

This chain uses TRBV6-5 with TRBJ1-2; D unresolved. The V and J ends lost 0 bases and 8 bases respectively, with 7 bases between them. CDR3 length: 12 residues. Per germline, CDR1 MNHEY and CDR2 SVGAGI. CDR3 nucleotides: TGTGCCAGCAGTTACTCGGGCGTGGGCTACACCTTC. Protein: CASSYSGVGYTF.

The chain couples TRBV14 to TRBJ2-7, with D perhaps matching TRBD1 (6 bases). V was trimmed by 0 bases and J by 2 bases, leaving 20 bases between them. Germline V lookup: CDR1 SGHDN, CDR2 FVKESK. The CDR3 has 18 residues. DNA for the CDR3: TGTGCCAGCAGCCAAGATGTTGGGGGCGGAGTGAGTGCCTACGAGCAGTACTTC. Its translation: CASSQDVGGGVSAYEQYF.

The chain joins TRBV20-1 to TRBJ2-7; maybe TRBD2 (5 bases). The germline V gene has CDR1 DFQATT and CDR2 SNEGSKA (reference sequence). The V gene lost 8 bases and the J gene lost 3 bases, with 11 bases spanning the gap. The CDR3 is 11 amino acids. The CDR3 region is CSTESGYEQYF. The CDR3 DNA sequence: TGCAGTACAGAGAGCGGCTACGAGCAGTACTTC.

This clone was recorded once. The chain links TRBV11-2 to TRBJ2-5, with D possibly being TRBD2 (5 bases). Germline CDR1 reads SGHAT; CDR2 reads FQNNGV. V lost 5 bases, J lost 5 bases, and 18 bases lay in between. This CDR3 region has 15 residues. DNA for the CDR3: TGTGCCAGCAGCGAGCTTAGGAGGCCTGGGGAGACCCAGTACTTC. It specifies CASSELRRPGETQYF.

This clone showed up just once. The chain recombines TRBV27 with TRBJ2-2, with a possible D match to TRBD2 (5 bases). Germline V gene data show CDR1 as MNHEY and CDR2 as SMNVEV (reference sequence). The CDR3 loop spans 14 amino acids. Between the trimmed V and J ends, which lost 8 bases and 4 bases, there was a span of 14 bases. The CDR3 protein is CASLQRGATGELFF. CDR3 nucleotides: TGTGCCAGCCTCCAACGGGGTGCCACCGGGGAGCTGTTTTTT.

In this sample, this clone turned up a few times. The chain recombines TRBV19 with TRBJ1-2, with D uncertain. V was trimmed by 6 bases and J by 4 bases, leaving 12 bases between them. The CDR3 is 13 residues long. The V gene's germline CDR1 is LNHDA and CDR2 SQIVND (reference sequence). CDR3 residues: CASSRGTSYGYTF. The DNA for the CDR3 is TGTGCCAGTAGCCGCGGTACGAGCTATGGCTACACCTTC.

This chain uses TRBV7-9 with TRBJ1-4; TRBD1 matches at 8 bases. V lost 5 bases and J lost 0; bases outside the gene matches: 5. This CDR3 is 16 amino acids long. Germline values: CDR1 SEHNR, CDR2 FQNEAQ (reference sequence). The CDR3 spells CASSTGTGSTNEKLFF. As DNA, the CDR3 is TGTGCCAGCAGCACCGGGACAGGTTCAACTAATGAAAAACTGTTTTTT.

The J gene is TRBJ1-4, the V gene TRBV27, with 9 nucleotides matching TRBD1. This CDR3 comprises 15 residues. Germline trimming cut 0 bases from V and 6 bases from J; bases unmatched to any gene: 2. The V gene's germline CDR1 is MNHEY and CDR2 SMNVEV (reference sequence). DNA of the CDR3: TGTGCCAGCAGTTTATCACAGGGGGCAGATGAAAAACTGTTTTTT. It translates to CASSLSQGADEKLFF.

The chain employs TRBV15 and TRBJ2-7; 10 nucleotides match TRBD1. CDR1 is LNHNV and CDR2 is YYDKDF in the germline V gene (reference sequence). The CDR3 is made up of 18 amino acids. Losses at the gene ends were 0 bases for V and 3 bases for J; bases not matched to a gene: 11. The CDR3 loop is CATSRDLPGGTGDYEQYF. The CDR3 DNA reads as TGTGCCACCAGCAGAGACCTGCCGGGGGGGACAGGGGACTACGAGCAGTACTTC.

The J gene is TRBJ2-4, the V gene TRBV19, with D perhaps matching TRBD2 (6 bases). The CDR3 loop spans 14 amino acids. Per germline, CDR1 LNHDA and CDR2 SQIVND (reference sequence). V lost 7 bases, J lost 10 bases, and 20 bases lay in between. CDR3 bases: TGTGCCAGTATGGGGGGTCTGGGAAAAGGGATTCAGTACTTC. Translated, it gives CASMGGLGKGIQYF.

J is TRBJ1-5 and V is TRBV7-9; D remains unclear. Trimming shortened V by 5 bases and J by 5 bases, and 13 bases separated the two germline ends. This CDR3 region has 14 residues. In germline, CDR1 is SEHNR, CDR2 FQNEAQ (reference sequence). The CDR3 DNA follows: TGTGCCAGCAGCCGCTTAGGACTGGATCAGCCCCAGCATTTT. Its translation: CASSRLGLDQPQHF.

The chain links TRBV27 to TRBJ2-7, with D tentatively TRBD1 (6 bases). Germline V gene sequence: CDR1 MNHEY, CDR2 SMNVEV (reference sequence). The CDR3 is 15 amino acids. V lost 5 bases to trimming and J lost 2 bases, with 16 bases between them. CDR3 in amino acids: CASSTTSGDTYEQYF. In DNA form, the CDR3 reads TGTGCCAGCAGTACCACCTCCGGGGACACCTACGAGCAGTACTTC.

The chain carries TRBV7-9 and TRBJ2-7; no definite D call. The CDR3 has 13 amino acids. Germline lookup yields CDR1 SEHNR and CDR2 FQNEAQ (reference sequence). The V and J ends lost 3 bases and 4 bases respectively, with 10 bases between them. CDR3 nucleotides: TGTGCCAGCAGCTTTCAAGAGACATACGAGCAGTACTTC. Translated, it gives CASSFQETYEQYF.

The chain joins TRBV30 to TRBJ2-1, with TRBD2 as a possible D gene (6 bases). Trimming removed 0 bases from V and 2 bases from J, with 23 bases in between. CDR1 and CDR2 from the germline V gene are GTSNPN and SVGIG (reference sequence). This CDR3 has 19 residues. The CDR3 DNA follows: TGTGCCTGGAGTGTAGTGGCGGGACCCCGGGGGAGAACCTACAATGAGCAGTTCTTC. Its translation is CAWSVVAGPRGRTYNEQFF.

The chain recombines TRBV5-1 with TRBJ1-1; unclear D gene. Germline assignment: CDR1 SGHRS and CDR2 YFSETQ. The CDR3 has 15 amino acids. V lost 0 bases and J lost 2, with 11 bases in between. The CDR3 DNA follows: TGCGCCAGCAGCTTGGAATGGACGGGAAACACTGAAGCTTTCTTT. Its translation is CASSLEWTGNTEAFF.

This clone was found once. The V and J genes are TRBV30 and TRBJ2-2; D is unclear. V gave up 0 bases and J gave up 4 bases, with 3 bases separating them. This CDR3 spans 12 amino acids. Germline V gene data show CDR1 as GTSNPN and CDR2 as SVGIG (reference sequence). The chain's CDR3 is CAWSVRTGELFF. The CDR3 DNA is TGTGCCTGGAGTGTACGCACCGGGGAGCTGTTTTTT.

This sequence joins TRBV6-6 and TRBJ1-4; D gene unclear. The germline V gene encodes CDR1 MNHNY and CDR2 SVGAGI (reference sequence). CDR3 length: 11 amino acids. Trimming pared 3 bases from V and 9 bases from J, leaving 5 bases between. CDR3 nucleotides: TGTGCCAGCAGTTATGAGAAAAAACTGTTTTTT. It is translated as CASSYEKKLFF.

The chain is built from TRBV3-1 (or the pseudogene TRBV3-2) and TRBJ2-4; D unclear. Trimming left V 2 bases short and J 8 bases short, with 10 bases between. The CDR3 has 13 residues. Germline CDR1 and CDR2: LGHDT and YNNKEL (reference sequence). This CDR3 reads CASSQSASDIQYF. The CDR3 bases are TGTGCCAGCAGCCAATCCGCTTCGGACATTCAGTACTTC.

J is TRBJ2-2 and V is TRBV5-6; the D gene is possibly TRBD1 (5 bases). This CDR3 contains 15 residues. The germline CDR1 and CDR2 sequences are SGHDT and YYEEEE. V shed 0 bases and J shed 4 bases, with 10 bases lying between them. The CDR3 DNA reads TGTGCCAGCAGCTTGGCAGGGTCGAGCACCGGGGAGCTGTTTTTT. Its translation: CASSLAGSSTGELFF.

The chain links TRBV6-5 to TRBJ2-3; TRBD2 is a possible D gene (6 bases). Germline CDR1 MNHEY, CDR2 SVGAGI. CDR3 size: 14 residues. V was clipped by 6 bases and J by 2 bases, with 12 bases between them. CDR3 nucleotide sequence: TGTGCCAGCAGGGTGGGACTTTACACAGATACGCAGTATTTT. Translation: CASRVGLYTDTQYF.

The V gene is TRBV12-3 or TRBV12-4, the J gene TRBJ2-1; D is ambiguous. This CDR3 has 13 amino acids. V gave up 2 bases and J gave up 3 bases, with 5 bases separating them. This chain's CDR3 is CASSLMDYNEQFF. CDR3 nucleotide sequence: TGTGCCAGCAGTTTAATGGACTACAATGAGCAGTTCTTC.

CDR3 in amino acids: CASSFLQNSPLHF. The CDR3 DNA reads TGTGCCAGCAGTTTCCTACAGAATTCACCCCTCCACTTT. J is TRBJ1-6 and V is TRBV6-2 or TRBV6-3; no definite D call. Germline-derived CDR1 and CDR2 are MNHEY and SVGEGT. The V gene lost 4 bases and the J gene lost 7 bases, with 8 bases spanning the gap. There are 13 residues in the CDR3.

The chain links TRBV6-2 or TRBV6-3 to TRBJ2-5; TRBD2 matches 12 bases. Germline trimming cut 4 bases from V and 1 base from J; bases unmatched to any gene: 10. Germline assignment: CDR1 MNHEY and CDR2 SVGEGT. CDR3 size: 18 residues. DNA for the CDR3: TGTGCCAGCAGTTCCTGGGGCGGGACTAGCGGGTTCCAAGAGACCCAGTACTTC. Its translation: CASSSWGGTSGFQETQYF.